The clone carrying this T cell receptor (beta chain) was observed at least ten times. Its target is not known. Amplified regions were TCR beta CDR3 sequences from RNA transcripts. The HTBI primer set was used in a first-round RT-PCR of the TCR CDR3. MiXCR, run by TCRdb on the multiplex PCR reads, gives a single entry per CDR3 protein. This sample has 380,000 or so distinct CDR3 sequences, with 19% found just once. Germline-derived CDR1 and CDR2 are SQVTM and ANQGSEA. V lost 2 bases and J lost 5, with 18 bases in between. This CDR3 is built from 15 residues. This record comes from a study of T cells in Graves' hyperthyroidism and ophthalmopathy. Study outcomes and limitations: Ophthalmopathy was distinguished from stable hyperthyroidism by 13 V-J signatures.

The specimen was blood. The chain combines TRBV29-1 with TRBJ1-1; D unclear. The TCR was taken from a woman under 30 with Graves' hyperthyroidism. The CDR3: CSVEQQLRFETEAFF. CDR3 bases: TGCAGCGTTGAACAACAACTTAGGTTTGAAACTGAAGCTTTCTTT.